One sample yielded the 20 T cell receptor beta chains listed below, sequenced in a study of blood T cell repertoires in COVID-19. The table came from immunoSEQ multiplex PCR; TCRdb's copy has only in-frame clones and leaves some out. The sample consists of about 11,000 clones, approximately 89% of them appearing once. Material: peripheral blood. Receptors originate from a human donor in a cohort sampled during active COVID-19.

The V call is TRBV29-1, the J call TRBJ2-2, with TRBD2 identical over 7 bases. The length of the CDR3 is 14 residues. V dropped 6 bases and J dropped 4; count of bases not matched to a gene: 8. Germline CDR1 SQVTM, CDR2 ANQGSEA. CDR3 amino acids: CSVQTSSFTGELFF. The CDR3 DNA follows: TGCAGCGTCCAGACTAGCAGCTTCACCGGGGAGCTGTTTTTT.

V usage is TRBV6-5 and J usage is TRBJ2-7; TRBD2 matches at 11 bases. CDR1 is MNHEY and CDR2 is SVGAGI in the germline V gene. There are 16 residues in the CDR3. Trimming at V came to 2 bases and at J to 4 bases, leaving 7 bases not matched to a gene. CDR3 in DNA: TGTGCCAGCAGTTACCCCCTAGCGGGAGGTCGTTACGAGCAGTACTTC. Translation gives CASSYPLAGGRYEQYF.

The CDR3 reads CAWSVRGTDTQYF. Here the CDR3 DNA reads TGTGCCTGGAGTGTACGGGGCACAGATACGCAGTATTTT. This chain connects TRBV30 to TRBJ2-3; D uncertain. The V end was cut by 0 bases, the J end by 1 base, with 5 bases between. Germline CDR1 GTSNPN, CDR2 SVGIG (reference sequence). The length of the CDR3 is 13 residues.

This chain uses TRBV28 with TRBJ1-6, with 8 positions matching TRBD1. This CDR3 contains 17 residues. CDR1 is MDHEN and CDR2 is SYDVKM in the germline V gene. V lost 5 bases, J lost 5 bases, and 11 bases stayed unmatched. In DNA form, the CDR3 reads TGTGCCAGCAGTCCATCGGGGACAGGTTGGAATAATTCACCCCTCCACTTT. Encoded protein: CASSPSGTGWNNSPLHF.

V gene TRBV6-5 combines with J gene TRBJ2-7; TRBD1 might be the D (5 bases). Looked up from germline, CDR1 is MNHEY and CDR2 is SVGAGI. V was shortened by 10 bases and J by 1 base, with 14 bases between the two germline ends. CDR3 length: 13 amino acids. The CDR3 bases are TGTGCCACCCAGAGTGGGGCATCCTACGAGCAGTACTTC. It yields the protein CATQSGASYEQYF.

The chain recombines TRBV7-9 with TRBJ2-1, with a tentative D call TRBD2 (6 bases). CDR1 is SEHNR, CDR2 FQNEAQ, per germline (reference sequence). V dropped 11 bases and J dropped 3 bases, with 17 bases sitting between them. The CDR3 runs to 14 residues. For the CDR3, the DNA is TGTGCCTCGGAAGGGGCTAGCGTCTACAATGAGCAGTTCTTC. This encodes CASEGASVYNEQFF. Full variable domain (outside the CDR3, taken from reference TRBV7-9 and TRBJ2-1): DTGVSQNPRHKITKRGQNVTFRCDPISEHNRLYWYRQTLGQGPEFLTYFQNEAQLEKSRLLSDRFSAERPKGSFSTLEIQRTEQGDSAMYLCASEGASVYNEQFFGPGTRLTVL.

The chain couples TRBV5-1 to TRBJ2-5, with 7 bases identical to TRBD1. Looked up from germline, CDR1 is SGHRS and CDR2 is YFSETQ. V shed 4 bases, J shed 2 bases, and the junction held 2 bases outside the gene matches. The CDR3 has 13 amino acids. Written as DNA, the CDR3 is TGCGCCAGCAGCGACAGGGTTCAAGAGACCCAGTACTTC. It translates to CASSDRVQETQYF.

This clone showed up just once. The chain combines TRBV19 with TRBJ2-2; 7 nucleotides match TRBD2. The CDR3 extends over 15 amino acids. V gave up 5 bases and J gave up 5 bases; unmatched junction bases: 8. The germline V gene has CDR1 LNHDA and CDR2 SQIVND (reference sequence). The CDR3 nucleotides read TGTGCCAGTAGTGGTGTGTCAGCGGGAACCGGGGAGCTGTTTTTT. Translated: CASSGVSAGTGELFF.

J is TRBJ1-2 and V is TRBV18, with 8 bases identical to TRBD1. The CDR3 totals 13 residues. Germline V gene sequence: CDR1 KGHSH, CDR2 LQKENI. The trim removed 6 bases at V and 6 bases at J, leaving 6 bases unmatched. This CDR3 is CASSRPGGDGYTF. For the CDR3, the DNA is TGTGCCAGCTCGCGTCCAGGGGGCGATGGCTACACCTTC.

The genes are TRBV29-1 and TRBJ1-1, with D unclear. CDR3 length equals 13 residues. Trimming removed 6 bases at V and 2 bases at J, with 13 bases between. Germline V gene sequence: CDR1 SQVTM, CDR2 ANQGSEA. The CDR3 protein is CSVGRSGNTEAFF. For the CDR3, the DNA is TGCAGCGTCGGACGGTCGGGAAACACTGAAGCTTTCTTT.

Only a few counts were recorded for this clone. The V gene is TRBV29-1, the J gene TRBJ2-6; 10 nucleotides align to TRBD2. Trimming removed 4 bases from V and 0 bases from J; junction bases left unmatched: 9. Looked up from germline, CDR1 is SQVTM and CDR2 is ANQGSEA. CDR3 length: 18 residues. The CDR3 sequence: CSVGRLAGAYSGANVLTF. In DNA, the CDR3 is TGCAGCGTTGGTAGGCTAGCGGGAGCTTACTCTGGGGCCAACGTCCTGACTTTC.

This chain joins TRBV19 and TRBJ2-5, with 7 bases fitting TRBD1. The CDR3 has 14 residues. Unmatched junction bases numbered 6, after V lost 3 bases and J lost 5 bases. Germline lookup yields CDR1 LNHDA and CDR2 SQIVND (reference sequence). The CDR3, as DNA: TGTGCCAGTAGTATTGGGCAGGGGGTGGAGACCCAGTACTTC. Protein: CASSIGQGVETQYF.

This chain joins TRBV29-1 and TRBJ2-7, with 10 nucleotides matching TRBD2. Per the germline V gene, CDR1 is SQVTM and CDR2 is ANQGSEA. Trimming removed 6 bases from V and 2 bases from J; junction bases left unmatched: 4. The CDR3 runs 13 residues. CDR3 bases: TGCAGCGTCGGACTAGCGGAGACCTACGAGCAGTACTTC. Protein sequence: CSVGLAETYEQYF.

The table lists this clone with a count of one. The chain couples TRBV3-1 (or the pseudogene TRBV3-2) to TRBJ2-7; TRBD2 matches 8 bases. This CDR3 is 15 amino acids long. The germline CDR1 and CDR2 sequences are LGHDT and YNNKEL (reference sequence). The J segment lost 2 bases and the V segment lost 4 bases, leaving 7 bases of the junction unmatched. As DNA, the CDR3 is TGTGCCAGCAGCCGCGCGGCTAGCGGGCCCTACGAGCAGTACTTC. Its translation is CASSRAASGPYEQYF.

The V gene is TRBV6-4, the J gene TRBJ2-2, with D unclear. The CDR3 length is 13 residues. Germline V CDR1 and CDR2: MRHNA, SNTAGT. V lost 3 bases, J lost 3 bases, and 5 bases lay in between. DNA of the CDR3: TGTGCCAGCAGTGATTTCGACACCGGGGAGCTGTTTTTT. This translates into CASSDFDTGELFF.

The chain has TRBV5-1 and TRBJ2-3; 7 nucleotides match TRBD1. Germline assignment: CDR1 SGHRS and CDR2 YFSETQ. Germline trimming cut 0 bases from V and 1 base from J; bases unmatched to any gene: 11. The CDR3 is made up of 18 amino acids. The CDR3 is CASSLGPQGSEGTDTQYF. The CDR3 nucleotides read TGCGCCAGCAGCTTGGGCCCACAGGGGTCGGAAGGCACAGATACGCAGTATTTT.

There are a few counts of this clone. The J gene is TRBJ1-6, the V gene TRBV7-9, with D possibly being TRBD1 (6 bases). Germline V gene lookup returns CDR1 SEHNR and CDR2 FQNEAQ (reference sequence). The CDR3 totals 15 residues. V lost 2 bases and J 6 bases, leaving 11 bases between the germline ends. CDR3 in DNA: TGTGCCAGCAGCTTATGGTTAGGGGGTAATTCACCCCTCCACTTT. It translates to CASSLWLGGNSPLHF.

This chain connects TRBV3-1 (or the pseudogene TRBV3-2) to TRBJ1-4; D is unclear. V was clipped by 4 bases and J by 7 bases, with 7 bases between them. The CDR3 totals 12 residues. The germline CDR1 and CDR2 sequences are LGHDT and YNNKEL (reference sequence). The CDR3 spells CASSLAAEKLFF. CDR3 nucleotides: TGTGCCAGCAGCCTAGCGGCTGAAAAACTGTTTTTT.

The chain joins TRBV6-1 to TRBJ2-7; 8 positions agree with TRBD1. Looked up from germline, CDR1 is MNHNS and CDR2 is SASEGT. The junction had 4 bases not matched to a gene; V was cut back by 3 bases and J by 3 bases. The CDR3 extends over 14 amino acids. The chain's CDR3 is CASSEGQVLYEQYF. The CDR3 region has the DNA TGTGCCAGCAGTGAGGGACAGGTGCTCTACGAGCAGTACTTC.

A single count supports this clone. This chain joins TRBV5-6 and TRBJ1-4; 10 bases are shared with TRBD1. The germline CDR1 and CDR2 sequences are SGHDT and YYEEEE. V was clipped by 4 bases and J by 11 bases; unmatched bases: 5. The CDR3 is made up of 13 amino acids. The CDR3: CASSKGQGWKLFF. The CDR3 DNA is TGTGCCAGCAGCAAGGGACAGGGGTGGAAACTGTTTTTT.